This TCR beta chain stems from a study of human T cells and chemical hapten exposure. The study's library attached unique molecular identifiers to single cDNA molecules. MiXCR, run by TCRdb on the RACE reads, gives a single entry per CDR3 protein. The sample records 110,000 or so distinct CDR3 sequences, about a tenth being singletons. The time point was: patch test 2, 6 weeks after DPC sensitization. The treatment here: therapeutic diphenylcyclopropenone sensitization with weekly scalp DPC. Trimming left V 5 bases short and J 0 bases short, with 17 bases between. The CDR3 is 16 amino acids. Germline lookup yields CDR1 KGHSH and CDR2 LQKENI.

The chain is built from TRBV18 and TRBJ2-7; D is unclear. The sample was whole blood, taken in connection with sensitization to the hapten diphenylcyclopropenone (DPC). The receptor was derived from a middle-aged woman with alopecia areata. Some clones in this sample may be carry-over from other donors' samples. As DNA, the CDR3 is TGTGCCAGCTCATCTAAGACGCTAGGAACCTCCTACGAGCAGTACTTC. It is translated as CASSSKTLGTSYEQYF. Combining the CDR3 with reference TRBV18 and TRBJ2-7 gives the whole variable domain NAGVMQNPRHLVRRRGQEARLRCSPMKGHSHVYWYRQLPEEGLKFMVYLQKENIIDESGMPKERFSAEFPKEGPSILRIQQVVRGDSAAYFCASSSKTLGTSYEQYFGPGTRLTVT.